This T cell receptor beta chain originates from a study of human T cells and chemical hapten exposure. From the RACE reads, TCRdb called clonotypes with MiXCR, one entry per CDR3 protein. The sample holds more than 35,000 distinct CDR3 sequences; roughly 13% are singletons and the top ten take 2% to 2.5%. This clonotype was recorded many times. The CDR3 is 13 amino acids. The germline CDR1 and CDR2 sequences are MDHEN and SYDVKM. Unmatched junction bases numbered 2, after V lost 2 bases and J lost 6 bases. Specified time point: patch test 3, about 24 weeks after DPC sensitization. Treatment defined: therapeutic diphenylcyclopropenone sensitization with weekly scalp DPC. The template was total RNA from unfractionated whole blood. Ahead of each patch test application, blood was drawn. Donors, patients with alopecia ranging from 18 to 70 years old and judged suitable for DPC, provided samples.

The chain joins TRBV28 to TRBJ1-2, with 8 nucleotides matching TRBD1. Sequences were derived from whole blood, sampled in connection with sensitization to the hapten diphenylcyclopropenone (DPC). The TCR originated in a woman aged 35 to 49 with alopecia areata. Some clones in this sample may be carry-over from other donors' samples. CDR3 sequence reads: CASSLQGANGYTF. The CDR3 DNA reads TGTGCCAGCAGTTTACAGGGGGCGAATGGCTACACCTTC.